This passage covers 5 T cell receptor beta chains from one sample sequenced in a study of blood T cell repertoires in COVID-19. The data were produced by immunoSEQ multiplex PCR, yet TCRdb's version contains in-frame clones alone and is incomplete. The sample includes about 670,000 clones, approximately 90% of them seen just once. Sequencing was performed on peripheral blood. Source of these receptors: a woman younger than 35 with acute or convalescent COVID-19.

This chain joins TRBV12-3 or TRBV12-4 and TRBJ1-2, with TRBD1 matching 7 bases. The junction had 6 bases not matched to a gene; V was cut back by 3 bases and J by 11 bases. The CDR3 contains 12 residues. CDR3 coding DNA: TGTGCCAGCAGTTTTAGGGACAGAACTTACACCTTC. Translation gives CASSFRDRTYTF.

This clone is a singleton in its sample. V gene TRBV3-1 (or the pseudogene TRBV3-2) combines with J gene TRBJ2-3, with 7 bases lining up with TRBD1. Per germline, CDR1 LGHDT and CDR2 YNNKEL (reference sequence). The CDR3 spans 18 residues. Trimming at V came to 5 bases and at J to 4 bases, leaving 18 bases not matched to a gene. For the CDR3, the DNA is TGTGCCAGCAGCACTCGATTTAGCCTAGACAGGGAAGCAGATACGCAGTATTTT. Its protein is CASSTRFSLDREADTQYF.

The CDR3 DNA reads as TGTGCCAGTAGTATGGGCCAGGGGTTGGACGAGCAGTACTTC. This translates into CASSMGQGLDEQYF. The chain couples TRBV19 to TRBJ2-7; D is possibly TRBD1 (6 bases). The germline V gene has CDR1 LNHDA and CDR2 SQIVND (reference sequence). Trimming stripped 3 bases from V and 5 bases from J, with 14 bases between. This CDR3 has 14 residues.

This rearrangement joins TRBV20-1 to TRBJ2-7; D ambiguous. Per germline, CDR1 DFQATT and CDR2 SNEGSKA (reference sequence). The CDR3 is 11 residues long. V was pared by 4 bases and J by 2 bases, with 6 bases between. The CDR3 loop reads CSAKQTYEQYF. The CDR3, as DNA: TGCAGTGCTAAACAGACCTACGAGCAGTACTTC.

The CDR3 reads CASSVGHKGGAAGAPERTYEQYF. CDR3 nucleotide sequence: TGTGCCAGCAGCGTAGGACACAAAGGAGGGGCAGCGGGCGCCCCAGAGCGAACCTACGAGCAGTACTTC. The chain has TRBV9 and TRBJ2-7; D might be TRBD2 (6 bases). V lost 0 bases, J lost 2 bases, and 36 bases lay in between. CDR1 is SGDLS and CDR2 is YYNGEE in the germline V gene. CDR3 length equals 23 residues.